Sequencing of this TCR beta chain was carried out in a study of T cell responses to AZD1222 COVID-19 vaccine. Study overall: Combined were second doses at about 4 or about 12 weeks. Study-level findings and limits: The study reported that nearly half of spike-specific TCRs target unmutated variant regions.

V shed 5 bases and J 4 bases; nucleotides not matched to a gene: 5. The CDR3 covers 14 residues. The germline V gene encodes CDR1 MDHEN and CDR2 SYDVKM. As concerns this clone: No antigen is known for it.

Clones were read by immunoSEQ multiplex PCR, and TCRdb kept only the in-frame ones, dropping some. The data show about 100,000 clones, about nine tenths seen once. This sample comprised peripheral blood, obtained on day 0 of AZD1222 vaccination. The gene calls are TRBV28 and TRBJ1-5; TRBD1 matches at 7 bases. The clonotype originates from an adult in good health. CDR3 residues: CASSTGQHNQPQHF. In DNA form, the CDR3 reads TGTGCCAGCAGTACGGGACAGCATAATCAGCCCCAGCATTTT.